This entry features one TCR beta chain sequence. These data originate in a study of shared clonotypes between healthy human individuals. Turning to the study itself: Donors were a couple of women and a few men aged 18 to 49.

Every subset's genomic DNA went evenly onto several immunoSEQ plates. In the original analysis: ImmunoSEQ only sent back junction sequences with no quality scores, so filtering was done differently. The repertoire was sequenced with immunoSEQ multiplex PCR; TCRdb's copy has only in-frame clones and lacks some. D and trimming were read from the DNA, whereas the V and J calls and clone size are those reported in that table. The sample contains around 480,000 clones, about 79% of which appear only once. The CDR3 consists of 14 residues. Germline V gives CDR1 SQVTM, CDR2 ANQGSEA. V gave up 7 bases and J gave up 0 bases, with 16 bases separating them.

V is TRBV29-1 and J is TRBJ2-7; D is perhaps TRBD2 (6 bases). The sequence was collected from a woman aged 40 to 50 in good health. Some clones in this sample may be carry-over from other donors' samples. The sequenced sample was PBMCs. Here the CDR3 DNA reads TGCAGCGCTCGGGGTAGCGGAAACTCCTACGAGCAGTACTTC. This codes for CSARGSGNSYEQYF.